Described below is a single TCR beta chain sequence and its context. What it binds is not known. Repertoires were generated with immunoSEQ multiplex PCR, while TCRdb's copy carries only in-frame clones and drops some. The profile covers some 100,000 clones, with about 88% appearing a single time and 3.5% taken by the ten largest. The CDR3 is 15 amino acids. Trimming removed 7 bases from V and 0 bases from J, with 15 bases in between. Germline assignment: CDR1 MNHEY and CDR2 SMNVEV (reference sequence). The source of the sample is a study of T cell responses to AZD1222 COVID-19 vaccine. Study observations and caveats: The donor group comprised mostly white British people and more females; the analysis possibly underestimated clonal diversity. Spike was spanned by vaccine-associated CD4 TCRs, which were dominant at 160-218 and 743-854.

The chain carries TRBV27 and TRBJ1-1; the D gene is possibly TRBD1 (6 bases). The source of this sequence is an adult who received the AZD1222 COVID-19 vaccine. This specimen was peripheral blood, taken 28 days after the second AZD1222 dose. CDR3 nucleotides: TGTGCCAGCAAGGTGGGACATCCGATGAACACTGAAGCTTTCTTT. Protein product: CASKVGHPMNTEAFF.